The table lists the clone carrying this T cell receptor (beta chain) with a few counts. Repertoires were generated with immunoSEQ multiplex PCR, while TCRdb's copy carries only in-frame clones and drops some. The sample comprises fewer than 90,000 clones, approximately 90% of which are singletons, and 1.9% rests with the top ten. This sample stems from a study of control samples from healthy donors and cancer patients. Trimming at V came to 4 bases and at J to 9 bases, leaving 10 bases not matched to a gene. Looked up from germline, CDR1 is SGHKS and CDR2 is YYEKEE (reference sequence). The length of the CDR3 is 14 residues.

The sample comprised PBMCs. This TCR derives from a woman aged 55-75 years with head and neck cancer. The V call is TRBV5-5, the J call TRBJ2-1, with 7 bases matching TRBD1. The CDR3 region is CASSHRQGGFEQFF. The CDR3 DNA is TGTGCCAGCAGCCATAGACAGGGTGGGTTTGAGCAGTTCTTC. The complete variable domain, with remaining parts taken from reference TRBV5-5 and TRBJ2-1, reads DAGVTQSPTHLIKTRGQQVTLRCSPISGHKSVSWYQQVLGQGPQFIFQYYEKEERGRGNFPDRFSARQFPNYSSELNVNALLLGDSALYLCASSHRQGGFEQFFGPGTRLTVL.